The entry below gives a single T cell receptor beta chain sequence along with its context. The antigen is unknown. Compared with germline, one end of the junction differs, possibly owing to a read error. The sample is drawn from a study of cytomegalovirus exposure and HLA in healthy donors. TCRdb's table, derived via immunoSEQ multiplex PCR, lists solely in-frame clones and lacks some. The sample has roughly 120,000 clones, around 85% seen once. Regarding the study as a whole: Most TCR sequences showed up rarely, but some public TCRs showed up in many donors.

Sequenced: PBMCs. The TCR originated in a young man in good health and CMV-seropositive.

In DNA, the CDR3 is TGTGCCAGCAGTTTAGGCTCGGGGTTCTACGAGCAGTACTTC. Translation gives CASSLGSGFYEQYF. The chain links TRBV13 to TRBJ2-7; D may be TRBD2 (5 bases). Germline assignment: CDR1 PRHDT and CDR2 FYEKMQ (reference sequence). This CDR3 spans 14 amino acids.